This TCR beta chain comes out of a study of PD-1 blockade in mismatch repair-deficient tumors. Findings of the study overall: Tumor-resident clones, often absent from pretreatment blood, expanded after pembrolizumab and then contracted.

The CDR3 runs 14 residues. The germline V and J ends were trimmed by 1 base and 6 bases, with 11 bases remaining between them. CDR1 and CDR2 from the germline V gene are SGHRS and YFSETQ. Regarding time point: approximately 11-day in vitro stimulation with candidate neoantigen peptide 7. A no-peptide control culture served as baseline for clone fold changes. Data came from immunoSEQ multiplex PCR; TCRdb stores just in-frame clones and leaves some out. The sample records thousands of clones, 75% to 90% being singletons. About this clone itself: Its antigen remains unknown.

V is TRBV5-1 and J is TRBJ1-5; D may be TRBD1 (5 bases). Sequencing used cells cultured in vitro, obtained from a patient treated with pembrolizumab. This receptor was obtained from an adult with mismatch repair-deficient cancer. The CDR3 region is CASSLIGDGQPQHF. As DNA, the CDR3 is TGCGCCAGCAGCTTGATCGGGGACGGTCAGCCCCAGCATTTT. The complete variable domain, with remaining parts taken from reference TRBV5-1 and TRBJ1-5, reads KAGVTQTPRYLIKTRGQQVTLSCSPISGHRSVSWYQQTPGQGLQFLFEYFSETQRNKGNFPGRFSGRQFSNSRSEMNVSTLELGDSALYLCASSLIGDGQPQHFGDGTRLSIL.